The 28 T cell receptor beta chains below come from one sample, sequenced in a study of early T cells in non-severe SARS-CoV-2 infection. MiXCR was run by TCRdb on the 5' RACE reads, yielding one entry per CDR3 protein. The table has fewer than 70,000 distinct CDR3 sequences, about 4.9% seen once; the top ten hold 3.6%. The specimen was whole blood, collected at baseline. These receptors came from an adult who was a healthcare worker with PCR-confirmed SARS-CoV-2 infection or an uninfected control (not recorded which). The donor label of this sample is uncertain.

This clonotype came up many times. The chain joins TRBV11-2 to TRBJ2-7; weak D call: TRBD2 (5 bases). Germline CDR1 SGHAT, CDR2 FQNNGV. With 0 bases removed from V and 0 bases from J, the gap between germline ends came to 9 bases. This CDR3 comprises 15 residues. CDR3 residues: CASSLELRDSYEQYF. The CDR3 DNA reads as TGTGCCAGCAGCTTAGAGCTTCGGGACTCCTACGAGCAGTACTTC.

This clonotype showed up many times. The V and J genes are TRBV3-1 and TRBJ1-3, with no clear D. CDR1 and CDR2 (germline): LGHDT, YNNKEL (reference sequence). The V end was cut by 4 bases, the J end by 0 bases, with 7 bases between. This CDR3 spans 14 amino acids. CDR3 coding DNA: TGTGCCAGCAGCCGCCCGGACTCTGGAAACACCATATATTTT. This gives the protein CASSRPDSGNTIYF.

This clonotype was picked up many times. The V and J genes are TRBV24-1 and TRBJ2-3; TRBD1 aligns across 10 bases. This CDR3 has 16 residues. In germline, CDR1 is KGHDR, CDR2 SFDVKD. Trimming took 2 bases from V and 0 from J; bases not matched to a gene: 1. The chain's CDR3 is CATSDWTGGSTDTQYF. The CDR3 DNA follows: TGTGCCACCAGTGATTGGACAGGGGGTAGCACAGATACGCAGTATTTT.

This clonotype occurred many times. The J gene is TRBJ2-1, the V gene TRBV4-3; either TRBD1 or TRBD2 may fit D (5 bases each). V gave up 0 bases and J gave up 3 bases, with 12 bases separating them. This CDR3 contains 16 residues. The germline CDR1 and CDR2 sequences are LGHNA and YSLEER. CDR3 nucleotides: TGCGCCAGCAGCCAAGACCCCGGGACCGGCTACAATGAGCAGTTCTTC. Amino acid sequence: CASSQDPGTGYNEQFF.

This clonotype was observed many times. This sequence joins TRBV30 and TRBJ1-1; D unresolved. Germline CDR1 GTSNPN, CDR2 SVGIG (reference sequence). V gave up 3 bases and J gave up 8 bases, with 7 bases separating them. This CDR3 is built from 10 residues. CDR3 coding DNA: TGTGCCTGGAGCCTAGGAGAAGCTTTCTTT. Translated: CAWSLGEAFF.

This clonotype has at least ten counts. The V call is TRBV11-2, the J call TRBJ2-1; maybe TRBD2 (5 bases). The CDR3 contains 15 residues. Germline values: CDR1 SGHAT, CDR2 FQNNGV. Trimming shortened V by 4 bases and J by 2 bases, and 12 bases separated the two germline ends. In nucleotides, the CDR3 is TGTGCCAGCAGCTCGATTGGAGGTGCCTACAATGAGCAGTTCTTC. Protein sequence: CASSSIGGAYNEQFF.

This chain connects TRBV27 to TRBJ2-7, with TRBD1 identical over 8 bases. Germline V lookup: CDR1 MNHEY, CDR2 SMNVEV (reference sequence). The CDR3 sequence is 16 residues long. The V and J ends lost 0 bases and 7 bases, in that order; junction bases with no gene match: 11. The CDR3 sequence: CASSLSIMTGAGEQYF. CDR3 coding DNA: TGTGCCAGCAGTTTATCGATAATGACAGGGGCAGGGGAGCAGTACTTC.

This clonotype was seen ten or more times. J is TRBJ1-3 and V is TRBV11-2, with D hard to call. V was clipped by 0 bases and J by 0 bases, with 9 bases between them. Germline CDR1 reads SGHAT; CDR2 reads FQNNGV. The CDR3 extends over 16 amino acids. In nucleotides, the CDR3 is TGTGCCAGCAGCTTAGATCCCCATCTCTCTGGAAACACCATATATTTT. Translating it yields CASSLDPHLSGNTIYF.

This chain uses TRBV4-1 with TRBJ2-1; D remains unclear. Germline loops: CDR1 MGHRA, CDR2 YSYEKL. Trimming left V 5 bases short and J 8 bases short, with 13 bases between. The CDR3 loop spans 13 amino acids. The DNA of the CDR3 is TGCGCCAGCAGCGCAGATGGGCGGCATGAGCAGTTCTTC. Amino acids: CASSADGRHEQFF.

This clonotype was seen at least ten times. V is TRBV7-2 and J is TRBJ2-7; no reliable D call. V was cut by 1 base and J by 7 bases, with 11 bases left in between. The CDR3 extends over 13 amino acids. The germline V gene encodes CDR1 SGHTA and CDR2 FQGNSA. The CDR3 protein is CASSLGAAREQYF. CDR3 nucleotide sequence: TGTGCCAGCAGCTTAGGGGCGGCGCGGGAGCAGTACTTC.

This clonotype showed up many times. The V call is TRBV20-1, the J call TRBJ2-1; a possible D gene is TRBD2 (6 bases). CDR1 is DFQATT and CDR2 is SNEGSKA in the germline V gene (reference sequence). This CDR3 is built from 12 residues. Trimming took 3 bases from V and 5 from J, leaving 8 bases between them. CDR3 region: CSARGGDNEQFF. The CDR3 DNA reads as TGCAGTGCTAGGGGCGGGGACAATGAGCAGTTCTTC.

The table lists this clonotype with many counts. The chain recombines TRBV6-6 with TRBJ1-5; D remains ambiguous. The CDR3 contains 14 residues. The V end was cut by 0 bases, the J end by 6 bases, with 9 bases between. Germline V gene lookup returns CDR1 MNHNY and CDR2 SVGAGI (reference sequence). CDR3 in amino acids: CASSYSWTGQPQHF. The DNA for the CDR3 is TGTGCCAGCAGTTACTCATGGACTGGTCAGCCCCAGCATTTT.

This clonotype has just a few counts. The chain employs TRBV18 and TRBJ1-1, with 8 bases lining up with TRBD1. The CDR3 runs 13 residues. Germline assignment: CDR1 KGHSH and CDR2 LQKENI. V gave up 3 bases and J gave up 3 bases; unmatched junction bases: 0. DNA for the CDR3: TGTGCCAGCTCACCGACAGGGGACACTGAAGCTTTCTTT. It yields the protein CASSPTGDTEAFF.

This chain connects TRBV11-1 to TRBJ2-3; TRBD2 matches at 7 bases. The germline V gene encodes CDR1 SGHAT and CDR2 FQDESV (reference sequence). With 4 bases clipped from V and 4 bases from J, the junction kept 14 bases outside the gene matches. The CDR3 extends over 17 amino acids. Written as DNA, the CDR3 is TGTGCCAGCAGCTCTTCGACTAGCCGGGGTTGGTCAGATACGCAGTATTTT. It yields the protein CASSSSTSRGWSDTQYF. The entire variable domain, with the rest obtained from reference TRBV11-1 and TRBJ2-3, is as follows: EAEVAQSPRYKITEKSQAVAFWCDPISGHATLYWYRQILGQGPELLVQFQDESVVDDSQLPKDRFSAERLKGVDSTLKIQPAELGDSAMYLCASSSSTSRGWSDTQYFGPGTRLTVL.

The V call is TRBV11-2, the J call TRBJ2-7; 13 nucleotides line up with TRBD2. The J segment lost 5 bases and the V segment lost 6 bases, leaving 7 bases of the junction unmatched. Germline V lookup: CDR1 SGHAT, CDR2 FQNNGV. This CDR3 region has 15 residues. DNA for the CDR3: TGTGCCAGCAGTTCCGGACTAGCGGGGGTGAACGAGCAGTACTTC. Translated: CASSSGLAGVNEQYF.

V is TRBV5-4 and J is TRBJ1-4; TRBD1 matches 9 bases. CDR3 length: 13 amino acids. Germline V gives CDR1 SGHNT, CDR2 YYREEE (reference sequence). The J segment lost 8 bases and the V segment lost 6 bases, leaving 5 bases of the junction unmatched. The CDR3 DNA sequence: TGTGCCAGCAACCGGACAGGGGAAGAAAAACTGTTTTTT. Amino acids: CASNRTGEEKLFF.

This chain connects TRBV3-1 to TRBJ2-3; 9 nucleotides line up with TRBD2. This CDR3 spans 16 amino acids. Germline-derived CDR1 and CDR2 are LGHDT and YNNKEL (reference sequence). V was clipped by 0 bases and J by 5 bases; unmatched bases: 6. The CDR3 spells CASSQDPAGGVDTQYF. As DNA, the CDR3 is TGTGCCAGCAGCCAAGACCCAGCGGGGGGTGTAGATACGCAGTATTTT.

V gene TRBV4-3 combines with J gene TRBJ2-2; no firm D call. Trimming removed 4 bases from V and 0 bases from J, with 6 bases in between. Germline V CDR1 and CDR2: LGHNA, YSLEER. The CDR3 spans 14 residues. CDR3: CASSPYSNTGELFF. The CDR3 nucleotides are TGCGCCAGCAGCCCCTACTCGAACACCGGGGAGCTGTTTTTT.

The chain combines TRBV5-1 with TRBJ2-5; D is uncertain. CDR1 is SGHRS, CDR2 YFSETQ, per germline. The CDR3 has 12 amino acids. The germline V and J ends were trimmed by 4 bases and 4 bases, with 8 bases remaining between them. The CDR3 bases are TGCGCCAGCAGCCCGCAAGGAGAGACCCAGTACTTC. It is translated as CASSPQGETQYF. The complete variable domain, with remaining parts taken from reference TRBV5-1 and TRBJ2-5, reads KAGVTQTPRYLIKTRGQQVTLSCSPISGHRSVSWYQQTPGQGLQFLFEYFSETQRNKGNFPGRFSGRQFSNSRSEMNVSTLELGDSALYLCASSPQGETQYFGPGTRLLVL.

The genes are TRBV29-1 and TRBJ2-2, with TRBD2 identical over 13 bases. Germline CDR1 is SQVTM and CDR2 is ANQGSEA. The CDR3 totals 16 residues. The ends lost 6 bases at V and 2 bases at J; junction bases unmatched: 6. CDR3 DNA: TGCAGCGTCTGGGGACTAGCGGGGACTAACACCGGGGAGCTGTTTTTT. It translates to CSVWGLAGTNTGELFF.

A few counts support this clonotype. The chain employs TRBV21-1 and TRBJ2-7; no DNA check was done on the table's D call, TRBD1. TRBV21-1 is marked as a pseudogene. This CDR3 has 14 amino acids. The CDR3 here is CASSITTGVHEQYF. The CDR3 DNA follows: TGTGCCAGCAGCATAACGACAGGGGTCCACGAGCAGTACTTC.

This sequence joins TRBV5-5 and TRBJ1-6; a possible D gene is TRBD1 (5 bases). This CDR3 contains 15 residues. Germline assignment: CDR1 SGHKS and CDR2 YYEKEE (reference sequence). V was pared by 4 bases and J by 8 bases, with 16 bases between. The CDR3 DNA reads as TGTGCCAGCAGCGGATCCGGGACGGTCGATTCACCCCTCCACTTT. Protein sequence: CASSGSGTVDSPLHF.

This clonotype was counted only a few times. The genes are TRBV4-2 and TRBJ2-3; D may be TRBD2 (7 bases). Per the germline V gene, CDR1 is LGHNA and CDR2 is YNFKEQ. The CDR3 consists of 18 residues. The ends were cut back, 0 bases at V and 5 bases at J, with 21 bases in the middle. The CDR3 region is CASSQDQTFRGAGDTQYF. CDR3 coding DNA: TGTGCCAGCAGCCAAGATCAAACCTTTCGGGGGGCGGGAGATACGCAGTATTTT.

Regarding this clonotype: A much larger clonotype is one base distant, so this may be a read error. The rearrangement links TRBV12-3 or TRBV12-4 to TRBJ2-1; TRBD2 agrees at 9 bases. The DNA end is more similar to TRBJ2-7, so the J call may be wrong. The CDR3 has 14 amino acids. The CDR3 region has the DNA TGTGCCAGCAGTGCCGGGACTAGCAACAATGAGCAGTACTTC. Protein sequence: CASSAGTSNNEQYF.

This clonotype has only a few counts. The V gene is TRBV10-3, the J gene TRBJ2-7; 8 nucleotides line up with TRBD2. Germline V CDR1 and CDR2: ENHRY, SYGVKD. Unmatched junction bases numbered 5, after V lost 4 bases and J lost 3 bases. This CDR3 has 14 amino acids. The chain's CDR3 is CAISASSGGYEQYF. The DNA for the CDR3 is TGTGCCATCAGTGCCTCAAGCGGGGGCTACGAGCAGTACTTC.

This clonotype has a count of ten or more. The limits of the CDR3 on the DNA are not certain, so only TCRdb's listed CDR3 is given. The V call is TRBV6-2 or TRBV6-3, the J call TRBJ2-2; TRBD2 is the table's D call, not checked against the DNA. The CDR3 has 16 residues if both end residues are counted. Per the germline V gene, CDR1 is MNHEY and CDR2 is SVGEGT. The CDR3: CASSTSGLGNTGELFF.

The rearrangement uses TRBV10-3 and TRBJ2-4; 8 bases fit TRBD2. Per the germline V gene, CDR1 is ENHRY and CDR2 is SYGVKD. The CDR3 extends over 16 amino acids. J lost 0 bases, V lost 3 bases, and 4 bases had no gene match. The CDR3 region is CAISEAGTRAKNIQYF. CDR3 sequence (DNA): TGTGCCATCAGTGAAGCCGGGACTAGAGCCAAAAACATTCAGTACTTC.

In its sample, this clonotype was seen a few times. The chain has TRBV6-2 or TRBV6-3 and TRBJ1-2; 9 nucleotides match TRBD1. Trimming cost V 5 bases and J 5 bases; bases outside gene matches: 3. The CDR3 has 13 amino acids. CDR1 and CDR2 (germline): MNHEY, SVGEGT. The CDR3 is CASSPGTGYGYTF. In DNA form, the CDR3 reads TGTGCCAGCAGTCCCGGGACAGGGTATGGCTACACCTTC.